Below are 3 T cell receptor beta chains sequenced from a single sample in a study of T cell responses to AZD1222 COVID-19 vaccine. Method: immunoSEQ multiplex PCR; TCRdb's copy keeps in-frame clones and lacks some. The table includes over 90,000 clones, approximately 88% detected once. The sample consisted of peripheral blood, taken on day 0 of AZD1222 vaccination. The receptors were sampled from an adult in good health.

In nucleotides, the CDR3 is TGTGCCAGCAGTGGTACAGGCCAAGAGACCCAGTACTTC. It codes for CASSGTGQETQYF. This rearrangement joins TRBV2 to TRBJ2-5; possibly TRBD1 for D (5 bases). CDR3 length: 13 amino acids. V was cut by 4 bases and J by 1 base, with 7 bases left in between. CDR1 and CDR2 from the germline V gene are SNHLY and FYNNEI.

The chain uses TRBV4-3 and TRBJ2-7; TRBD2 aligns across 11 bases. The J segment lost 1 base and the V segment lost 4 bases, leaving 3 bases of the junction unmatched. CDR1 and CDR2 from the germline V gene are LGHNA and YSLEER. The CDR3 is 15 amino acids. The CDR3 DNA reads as TGCGCCAGCAGCCCGGGACTAGCGGTTTCCTACGAGCAGTACTTC. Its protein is CASSPGLAVSYEQYF.

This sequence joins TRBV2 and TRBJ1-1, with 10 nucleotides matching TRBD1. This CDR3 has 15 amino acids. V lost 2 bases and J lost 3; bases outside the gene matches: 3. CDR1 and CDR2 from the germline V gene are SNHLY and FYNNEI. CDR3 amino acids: CASSEPGTGDTEAFF. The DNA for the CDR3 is TGTGCCAGCAGTGAACCAGGGACAGGGGACACTGAAGCTTTCTTT.